Following are 18 T cell receptor beta chains from one sample sequenced in a study of T cell repertoires in aging, cancer and after chemotherapy. TRB rearrangements spanning V, D and J were amplified using mixed TRB-A/B primers. TCRdb reprocessed the multiplex PCR reads via MiXCR and lists one record per CDR3 protein. Here the sample spans more than 400 distinct CDR3 sequences, 30% to 45% being singletons. Amplification of TCR beta used genomic DNA extracted from peripheral blood. Sequenced material: blood. The receptors were gathered from a human donor with a blood cancer.

In this sample, this clonotype is medium-sized. The V gene is TRBV12-3 or TRBV12-4, the J gene TRBJ2-7, with TRBD2 matching 7 bases. CDR3 length: 14 amino acids. V gave up 4 bases and J gave up 3 bases; unmatched junction bases: 6. The CDR3, as DNA: TGTGCCAGCAGTTATAAGCGGGGACGCTACGAGCAGTACGTC. Translated, it gives CASSYKRGRYEQYV.

The genes are TRBV11-2 and TRBJ2-1; no clear D. This CDR3 has 11 amino acids. V lost 4 bases to trimming and J lost 8 bases, with 6 bases between them. Germline-derived CDR1 and CDR2 are SGHAT and FQNNGV. The CDR3 nucleotides are TGTGCCAGCAGCTCTCTCCATGAGCAGTTCTTC. Protein: CASSSLHEQFF.

This clonotype has a single count. J is TRBJ2-7 and V is TRBV6-6, with D tentatively TRBD2 (5 bases). Trimming cost V 6 bases and J 3 bases, with 9 bases left between them. CDR1 is MNHNY, CDR2 SVGAGI, per germline (reference sequence). This CDR3 spans 12 amino acids. The CDR3 sequence: CASRNGVYEQYF. For the CDR3, the DNA is TGTGCCAGCAGGAACGGGGTCTACGAGCAGTACTTC.

By share, this clonotype ranks as large. This sequence joins TRBV19 and TRBJ2-1; D is unresolved. Trimming stripped 5 bases from V and 0 bases from J, with 8 bases between. This CDR3 is 14 amino acids long. Per the germline V gene, CDR1 is LNHDA and CDR2 is SQIVND (reference sequence). CDR3 region: CASSHPGSYNEQFF. DNA of the CDR3: TGTGCCAGTAGTCACCCCGGCTCCTACAATGAGCAGTTCTTC.

In this sample, this clonotype is large. The genes are TRBV6-2 or TRBV6-3 and TRBJ2-4; 7 bases map to TRBD1. Germline V gene lookup returns CDR1 MNHEY and CDR2 SVGEGT. Germline trimming cut 5 bases from V and 8 bases from J; bases unmatched to any gene: 6. CDR3 length equals 13 residues. CDR3 region: CASSTDRIDIQYF. In DNA form, the CDR3 reads TGTGCCAGCAGTACGGACAGGATAGACATTCAGTACTTC.

On this clonotype itself: The limits of the CDR3 on the DNA are not certain, so only TCRdb's listed CDR3 is given. This chain links TRBV6-5 with TRBJ2-3; TRBD1, as called in the table, went unchecked against the DNA. The CDR3 adds up to 22 amino acids, both ends counted. CDR1 is MNHEY and CDR2 is SVGAGI in the germline V gene. This chain's CDR3 is CASSYGGGGYEQYFGPGDTQYF.

The J gene is TRBJ1-5, the V gene TRBV6-1; 9 nucleotides match TRBD1. Germline CDR1 is MNHNS and CDR2 is SASEGT. J gave up 6 bases and V 3 bases, and 21 bases lay outside the gene matches. This CDR3 is built from 20 residues. CDR3: CASSERGAGTGQPPLQPQHF. In DNA, the CDR3 is TGTGCCAGCAGTGAGAGGGGGGCCGGGACAGGGCAACCCCCCCTTCAGCCCCAGCATTTT.

The V gene is TRBV11-1, the J gene TRBJ2-2; 7 bases map to TRBD1. The CDR3 is 16 residues long. Germline V gives CDR1 SGHAT, CDR2 FQDESV (reference sequence). The junction had 12 bases not matched to a gene; V was cut back by 4 bases and J by 7 bases. The DNA of the CDR3 is TGTGCCAGCAGCTCACCATTCACAGGGGCCGGCGGGGAGCTGTTTTTT. Its translation is CASSSPFTGAGGELFF.

This rearrangement joins TRBV29-1 to TRBJ2-3, with 10 bases aligning to TRBD1. Germline V gene lookup returns CDR1 SQVTM and CDR2 ANQGSEA. The CDR3 loop spans 15 amino acids. Unmatched junction bases numbered 7, after V lost 1 base and J lost 6 bases. The CDR3 sequence: CSVEGTGGVMDTQYF. CDR3 in DNA: TGCAGCGTTGAAGGGACAGGGGGTGTAATGGATACGCAGTATTTT.

By share of the sample, this clonotype is medium-sized. The rearrangement links TRBV5-1 to TRBJ2-7, with TRBD1 matching over 8 bases. CDR3 size: 15 residues. Germline CDR1 reads SGHRS; CDR2 reads YFSETQ. J lost 5 bases, V lost 1 base, and 8 bases had no gene match. As DNA, the CDR3 is TGCGCCAGCAGCTTGCGTCCAGGGGGCGTGAACGAGCAGTACTTC. Translation: CASSLRPGGVNEQYF.

The chain is built from TRBV19 and TRBJ1-1; TRBD1 matches 7 bases. The CDR3 spans 16 residues. From germline, CDR1 is LNHDA and CDR2 SQIVND (reference sequence). J was trimmed by 5 bases and V by 6 bases; bases with no gene match: 15. The chain's CDR3 is CASRSPSAQGVTEAFF. CDR3 nucleotides: TGTGCCAGTAGATCACCCTCGGCGCAGGGGGTAACTGAAGCTTTCTTT.

Within the sample, this clonotype is large. V gene TRBV19 combines with J gene TRBJ1-1; D uncertain. CDR3 length: 13 amino acids. V shed 10 bases and J shed 0 bases, with 12 bases lying between them. The germline V gene encodes CDR1 LNHDA and CDR2 SQIVND (reference sequence). In DNA form, the CDR3 reads TGTGCCACCAGCCACAGCCTGAACACTGAAGCTTTCTTT. Its protein product is CATSHSLNTEAFF.

This clonotype is classed as medium-sized. This chain uses TRBV6-2 or TRBV6-3 with TRBJ1-1, with D possibly matching TRBD1 (5 bases). Trimming stripped 6 bases from V and 5 bases from J, with 13 bases between. Germline CDR1 reads MNHEY; CDR2 reads SVGEGT. The CDR3 contains 13 residues. The CDR3 reads CASRFRTITEAFF. The CDR3, as DNA: TGTGCCAGCAGGTTCCGGACAATAACTGAAGCTTTCTTT.

By share of the sample, this clonotype is large. The rearrangement joins TRBV6-4 to TRBJ2-1; a weak D match, TRBD1 (6 bases). The CDR3 contains 13 residues. Per germline, CDR1 MRHNA and CDR2 SNTAGT. Between the trimmed V and J ends, which lost 2 bases and 7 bases, there was a span of 9 bases. The CDR3 DNA reads as TGTGCCAGCAGTGACGGTCAGGGGAATGAGCAGTTCTTC. Translating gives CASSDGQGNEQFF.

This clonotype is medium-sized (0.01 to 0.1%) in the sample. The chain joins TRBV21-1 to TRBJ1-5; the DNA was not compared with TRBD1, the D call given in the table. TRBV21-1 is recorded as a pseudogene. The CDR3 extends over 17 amino acids. DNA of the CDR3: TGTGCCAGCAGCAAAGAGGAGGGGCGAAAGTCAAATCAGCCCCAGCATTTT. Its translation is CASSKEEGRKSNQPQHF.

By share of the sample, this clonotype is medium-sized. The chain carries TRBV6-4 and TRBJ1-5; a possible D gene is TRBD1 (6 bases). Germline CDR1 and CDR2: MRHNA and SNTAGT. CDR3 length: 18 amino acids. The V end lost 6 bases, the J end lost 3 bases, and 24 bases lay between the germline ends. The CDR3 DNA reads as TGTGCCAGCAGGGGCGGTGAAGGGACACCCTGGGACAATCAGCCCCAGCATTTT. This translates into CASRGGEGTPWDNQPQHF.

This clonotype was observed a handful of times. This chain links TRBV18 with TRBJ1-3; D remains unclear. Germline V gene sequence: CDR1 KGHSH, CDR2 LQKENI. The CDR3 sequence is 18 residues long. Between the trimmed V and J ends, which lost 0 bases and 0 bases, there was a span of 15 bases. The CDR3 here is CASSPPSVAGLSGNTIYF. The CDR3 DNA sequence: TGTGCCAGCTCACCACCATCCGTCGCCGGTCTCTCTGGAAACACCATATATTTT.

This chain joins TRBV29-1 and TRBJ1-2; D is uncertain. CDR3 size: 12 residues. Germline CDR1 reads SQVTM; CDR2 reads ANQGSEA. Trimming took off 5 bases at V and 4 bases at J, with 11 bases between the two ends. CDR3 DNA: TGCAGCGTTAATGAATGGGGCTATGGCTACACCTTC. It yields the protein CSVNEWGYGYTF.